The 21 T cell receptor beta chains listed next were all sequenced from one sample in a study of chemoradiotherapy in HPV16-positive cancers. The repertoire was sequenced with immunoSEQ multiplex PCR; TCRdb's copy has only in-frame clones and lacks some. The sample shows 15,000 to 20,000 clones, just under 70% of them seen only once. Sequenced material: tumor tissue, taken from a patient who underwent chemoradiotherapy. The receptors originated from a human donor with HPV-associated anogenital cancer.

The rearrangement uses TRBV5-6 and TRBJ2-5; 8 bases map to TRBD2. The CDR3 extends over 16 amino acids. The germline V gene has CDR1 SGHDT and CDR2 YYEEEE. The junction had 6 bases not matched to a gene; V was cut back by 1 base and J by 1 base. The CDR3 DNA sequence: TGTGCCAGCAGCTTGATGCCTAGCGGGTCCCAAGAGACCCAGTACTTC. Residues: CASSLMPSGSQETQYF.

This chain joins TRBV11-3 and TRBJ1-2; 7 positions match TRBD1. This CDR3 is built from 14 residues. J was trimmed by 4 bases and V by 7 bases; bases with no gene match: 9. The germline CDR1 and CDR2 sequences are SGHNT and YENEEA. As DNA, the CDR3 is TGTGCCAGCACCCCAGGGGGTTCCTCCTATGGCTACACCTTC. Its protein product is CASTPGGSSYGYTF.

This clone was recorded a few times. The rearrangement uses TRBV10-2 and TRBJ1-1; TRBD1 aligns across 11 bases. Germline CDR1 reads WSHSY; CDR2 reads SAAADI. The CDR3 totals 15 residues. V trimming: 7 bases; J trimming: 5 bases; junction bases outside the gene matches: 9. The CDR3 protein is CASITGQGAWTEAFF. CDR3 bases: TGCGCCAGCATTACAGGACAGGGGGCATGGACTGAAGCTTTCTTT.

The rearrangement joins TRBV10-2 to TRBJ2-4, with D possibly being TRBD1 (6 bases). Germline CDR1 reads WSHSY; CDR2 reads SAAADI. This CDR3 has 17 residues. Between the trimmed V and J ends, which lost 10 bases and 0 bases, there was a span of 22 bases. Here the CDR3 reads CATLRLGGTLAKNIQYF. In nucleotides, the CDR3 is TGCGCCACCCTGAGGTTAGGGGGTACCCTAGCCAAAAACATTCAGTACTTC.

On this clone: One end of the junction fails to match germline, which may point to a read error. The CDR3 sequence is CAISGSGTETYEQYF. Here the CDR3 DNA reads TGTGCCATCAGTGGGTCCGGGACAGAGACCTACGAGCAGTACTTC. The rearrangement links TRBV6-5 to TRBJ2-7, with TRBD1 matching 7 bases. There are 15 residues in the CDR3. Germline V lookup: CDR1 MNHEY, CDR2 SVGAGI.

CDR3 DNA: TGTGCCAGCAGCCGGGGACAGACCACAGATACGCAGTATTTT. Amino acids: CASSRGQTTDTQYF. The chain combines TRBV7-3 with TRBJ2-3; 7 bases line up with TRBD1. Trimming cost V 5 bases and J 2 bases; bases outside gene matches: 4. The germline V gene encodes CDR1 SGHTA and CDR2 FQGTGA. This CDR3 is built from 14 residues. Using reference TRBV7-3 and TRBJ2-3 for the parts outside the CDR3, the full variable domain is GAGVSQTPSNKVTEKGKYVELRCDPISGHTALYWYRQSLGQGPEFLIYFQGTGAADDSGLPNDRFFAVRPEGSVSTLKIQRTERGDSAVYLCASSRGQTTDTQYFGPGTRLTVL.

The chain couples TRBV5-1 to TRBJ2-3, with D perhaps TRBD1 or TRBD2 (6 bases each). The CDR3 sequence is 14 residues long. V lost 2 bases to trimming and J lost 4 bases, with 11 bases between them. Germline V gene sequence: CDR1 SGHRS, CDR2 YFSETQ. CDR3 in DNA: TGCGCCAGCAGCTTCTCCCGGGGGCCAGATACGCAGTATTTT. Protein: CASSFSRGPDTQYF.

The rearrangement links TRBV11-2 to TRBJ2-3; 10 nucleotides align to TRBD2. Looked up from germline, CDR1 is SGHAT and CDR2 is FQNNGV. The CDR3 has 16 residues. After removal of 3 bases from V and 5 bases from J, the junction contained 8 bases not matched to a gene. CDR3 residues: CASSLRWTSGRDTQYF. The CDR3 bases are TGTGCCAGCAGCTTGCGCTGGACTAGCGGAAGAGATACGCAGTATTTT.

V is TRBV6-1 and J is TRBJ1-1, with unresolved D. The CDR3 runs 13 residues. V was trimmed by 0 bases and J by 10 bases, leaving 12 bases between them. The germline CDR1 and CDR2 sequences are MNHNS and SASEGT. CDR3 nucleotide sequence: TGTGCCAGCAGTGAAGCCGGCTACGCCACAGCTTTCTTT. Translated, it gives CASSEAGYATAFF.

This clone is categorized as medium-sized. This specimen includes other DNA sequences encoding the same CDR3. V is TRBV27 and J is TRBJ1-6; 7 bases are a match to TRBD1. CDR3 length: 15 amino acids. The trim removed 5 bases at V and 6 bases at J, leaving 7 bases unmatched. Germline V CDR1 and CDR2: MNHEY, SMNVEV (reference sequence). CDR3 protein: CASSLTTGSNSPLHF. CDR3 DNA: TGTGCCAGCAGTCTTACGACAGGGTCTAATTCACCCCTCCACTTT.

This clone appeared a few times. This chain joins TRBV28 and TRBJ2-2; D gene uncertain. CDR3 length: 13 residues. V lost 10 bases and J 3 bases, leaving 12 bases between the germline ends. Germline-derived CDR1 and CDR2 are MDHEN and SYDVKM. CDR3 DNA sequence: TGTGCCACCCGACGGGCCGACACCGGGGAGCTGTTTTTT. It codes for CATRRADTGELFF.

CDR3 region: CASSQPGRDREKETQYF. The DNA for the CDR3 is TGTGCCAGCAGCCAACCCGGGCGGGACAGGGAGAAGGAGACCCAGTACTTC. The chain couples TRBV16 to TRBJ2-5; 9 nucleotides match TRBD1. With 2 bases clipped from V and 5 bases from J, the junction kept 12 bases outside the gene matches. CDR3 length: 17 amino acids. CDR1 is KGHSY and CDR2 is FQNENV in the germline V gene.

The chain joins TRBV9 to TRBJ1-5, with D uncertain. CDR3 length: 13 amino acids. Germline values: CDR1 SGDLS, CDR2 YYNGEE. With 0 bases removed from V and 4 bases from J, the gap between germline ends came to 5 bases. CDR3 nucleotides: TGTGCCAGCAGCGTAGGGGCTAATCAGCCCCAGCATTTT. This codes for CASSVGANQPQHF.

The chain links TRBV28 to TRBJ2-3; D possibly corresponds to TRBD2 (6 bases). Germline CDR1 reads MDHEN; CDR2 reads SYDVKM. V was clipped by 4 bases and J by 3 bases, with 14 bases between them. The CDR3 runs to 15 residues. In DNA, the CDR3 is TGTGCCAGCAGTTCCCTTGGAGGGGTGACAGATACGCAGTATTTT. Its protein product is CASSSLGGVTDTQYF. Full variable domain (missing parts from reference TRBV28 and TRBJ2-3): DVKVTQSSRYLVKRTGEKVFLECVQDMDHENMFWYRQDPGLGLRLIYFSYDVKMKEKGDIPEGYSVSREKKERFSLILESASTNQTSMYLCASSSLGGVTDTQYFGPGTRLTVL.

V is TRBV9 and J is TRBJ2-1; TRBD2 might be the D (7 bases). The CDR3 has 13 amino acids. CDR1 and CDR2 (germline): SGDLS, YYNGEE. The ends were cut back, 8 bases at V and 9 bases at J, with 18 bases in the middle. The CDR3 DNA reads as TGTGCCAGTGAGAAGGGGGGGAAGGGTGAGCAGTTCTTC. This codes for CASEKGGKGEQFF.

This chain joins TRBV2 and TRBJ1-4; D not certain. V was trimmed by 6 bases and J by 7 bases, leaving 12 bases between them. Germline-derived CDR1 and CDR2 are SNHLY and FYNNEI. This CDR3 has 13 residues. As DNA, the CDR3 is TGTGCCAGCAGGCAGCTTCAAGGTGAAAAACTGTTTTTT. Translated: CASRQLQGEKLFF.

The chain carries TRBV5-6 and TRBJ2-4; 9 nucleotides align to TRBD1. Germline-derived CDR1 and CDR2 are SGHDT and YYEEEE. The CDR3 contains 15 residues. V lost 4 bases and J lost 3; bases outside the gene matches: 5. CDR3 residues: CASSTVDRGKNIQYF. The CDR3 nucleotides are TGTGCCAGCAGCACGGTGGACAGGGGCAAAAACATTCAGTACTTC.

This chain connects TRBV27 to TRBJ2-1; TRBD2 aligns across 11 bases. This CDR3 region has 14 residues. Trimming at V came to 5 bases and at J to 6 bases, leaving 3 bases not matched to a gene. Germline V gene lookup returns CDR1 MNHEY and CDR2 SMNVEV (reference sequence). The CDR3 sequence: CASSRLAGPNEQFF. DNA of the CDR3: TGTGCCAGCAGTCGACTAGCGGGGCCCAATGAGCAGTTCTTC.

CDR3 DNA sequence: TGTGCCAGCAGATCTACAGGGGAAACGTCACCCCTCCACTTT. It yields the protein CASRSTGETSPLHF. This chain uses TRBV28 with TRBJ1-6; 7 bases agree with TRBD1. This CDR3 region has 14 residues. J gave up 10 bases and V 6 bases, and 9 bases lay outside the gene matches. Germline assignment: CDR1 MDHEN and CDR2 SYDVKM.

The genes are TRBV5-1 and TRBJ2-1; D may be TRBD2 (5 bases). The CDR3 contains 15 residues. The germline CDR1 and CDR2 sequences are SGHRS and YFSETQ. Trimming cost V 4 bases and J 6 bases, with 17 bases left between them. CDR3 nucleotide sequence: TGCGCCAGCAGCCAAGGGAGTATCGCAATCAATGAGCAGTTCTTC. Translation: CASSQGSIAINEQFF.

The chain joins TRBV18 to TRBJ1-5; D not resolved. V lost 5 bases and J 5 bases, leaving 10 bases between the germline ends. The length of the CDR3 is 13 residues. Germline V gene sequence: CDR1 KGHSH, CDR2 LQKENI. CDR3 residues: CASSFGADQPQHF. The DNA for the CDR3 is TGTGCCAGCTCATTCGGAGCCGATCAGCCCCAGCATTTT.